This is a list of T cell receptor beta chains from one sample in a study of OX40 agonist ivuxolimab in advanced cancers. Libraries were prepared by immunoSEQ multiplex PCR; TCRdb keeps only in-frame clonotypes and omits some of them. This table holds about 20,000 clones, 75% to 85% found once. The material was CD4+ or CD8+ T cells sorted from blood, obtained in a trial of the OX40 agonist ivuxolimab. All receptors come from an adult with an advanced solid tumor such as melanoma, head and neck, liver or kidney cancer. The CDR3 runs from the conserved cysteine through the conserved F or W. The order of the fields is clone size, V gene, J gene, D gene, CDR3 protein, CDR3 DNA. The D gene is left open where the match is weak. A row's size may be missing; if present it is once, few, many or a size class.

.	TRBV7-3	TRBJ2-1	.	CASSFSGGRYNEQFF	TGTGCCAGCAGTTTTTCCGGGGGACGCTACAATGAGCAGTTCTTC
.	TRBV9	TRBJ2-7	TRBD2	CASSPRIGGAGEQYF	TGTGCCAGCAGCCCCCGAATCGGGGGGGCCGGCGAGCAGTACTTC
.	TRBV28	TRBJ1-5	.	CASSFIGGLGNQPQHF	TGTGCCAGCAGTTTTATAGGGGGTTTGGGCAATCAGCCCCAGCATTTT
once	TRBV6-5	TRBJ2-1	.	CASSNDNNEQFF	TGTGCCAGCAGTAACGACAACAATGAGCAGTTCTTC
.	TRBV7-6	TRBJ2-5	TRBD2	CASSLAVGLAGGVETQYF	TGTGCCAGCAGCTTAGCGGTGGGACTAGCGGGAGGCGTTGAGACCCAGTACTTC
.	TRBV28	TRBJ2-7	.	CASSLYGALYEQYF	TGTGCCAGCAGTTTATATGGGGCCCTCTACGAGCAGTACTTC
.	TRBV19	TRBJ2-7	TRBD1	CASSPRGQGPEQYF	TGTGCCAGTAGTCCCCGAGGACAGGGCCCCGAGCAGTACTTC
.	TRBV27	TRBJ2-3	TRBD2	CASTSGTRDTDTQYF	TGTGCCAGCACCTCCGGGACTAGGGACACAGATACGCAGTATTTT
.	TRBV5-4	TRBJ1-1	TRBD1	CASSLDRRNTEAFF	TGTGCCAGCAGTTTGGACAGGAGGAACACTGAAGCTTTCTTT
few	TRBV4-1	TRBJ2-5	.	CASSHPFGQQETQYF	TGCGCCAGCAGCCATCCCTTCGGGCAGCAAGAGACCCAGTACTTC
.	TRBV2	TRBJ1-4	TRBD1	CASRSPGQGGDEKLFF	TGTGCCAGCAGATCCCCGGGACAGGGAGGGGATGAAAAACTGTTTTTT
.	TRBV11-2	TRBJ1-4	.	CASSLDLGPKATNEKLFF	TGTGCCAGCAGCTTAGATCTTGGACCAAAAGCAACTAATGAAAAACTGTTTTTT
.	TRBV4-1	TRBJ2-1	TRBD1	CASSQTGQGASEQFF	TGCGCCAGCAGCCAGACGGGACAGGGGGCGTCCGAGCAGTTCTTC
.	TRBV28	TRBJ1-5	.	CASSFPQRPQHF	TGTGCCAGCAGTTTCCCCCAAAGACCCCAGCATTTT
.	TRBV6-5	TRBJ2-6	.	CASSGDSGANVLTF	TGTGCCAGCTCCGGAGACTCTGGGGCCAACGTCCTGACTTTC
.	TRBV14	TRBJ2-3	.	CASSQDIWGTQYF	TGTGCCAGCAGCCAAGATATATGGGGCACGCAGTATTTT
few	TRBV6-5	TRBJ1-1	.	CASSYSPELNTEAFF	TGTGCCAGCAGTTACTCGCCAGAATTGAACACTGAAGCTTTCTTT
.	TRBV9	TRBJ2-7	TRBD1	CASSGRDSSYEQYF	TGTGCCAGCAGCGGCCGGGACAGCTCCTACGAGCAGTACTTC
.	TRBV4-2	TRBJ1-1	.	CASSQDVGVGNTEAFF	TGTGCCAGCAGCCAAGATGTCGGGGTTGGGAACACTGAAGCTTTCTTT
.	TRBV7-3	TRBJ2-5	TRBD1	CASSPTGGESETQYF	TGTGCCAGCAGCCCCACAGGGGGCGAATCAGAGACCCAGTACTTC
.	TRBV11-2	TRBJ2-5	TRBD1	CASSPTGTGWSVQYF	TGTGCCAGCAGCCCAACCGGGACAGGGTGGAGCGTGCAGTACTTC
.	TRBV27	TRBJ2-1	.	CATIGRVHEQFF	TGTGCCACTATAGGCAGAGTCCATGAGCAGTTCTTC
.	TRBV7-3	TRBJ2-1	.	CASSVLAGYADNEQFF	TGTGCCAGCAGCGTCCTGGCCGGGTACGCCGACAATGAGCAGTTCTTC